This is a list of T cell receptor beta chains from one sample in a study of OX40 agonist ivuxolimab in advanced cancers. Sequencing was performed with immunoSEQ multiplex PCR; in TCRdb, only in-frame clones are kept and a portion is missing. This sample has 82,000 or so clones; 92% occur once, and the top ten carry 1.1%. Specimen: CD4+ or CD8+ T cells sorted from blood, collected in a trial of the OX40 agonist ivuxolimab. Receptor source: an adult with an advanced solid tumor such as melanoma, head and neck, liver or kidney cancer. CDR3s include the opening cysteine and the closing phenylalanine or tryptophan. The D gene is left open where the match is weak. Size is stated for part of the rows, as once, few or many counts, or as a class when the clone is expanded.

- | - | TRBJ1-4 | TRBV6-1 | TGTGCCAGCAGTGAAGCAGGAAATGAAAAACTGTTTTTT | CASSEAGNEKLFF
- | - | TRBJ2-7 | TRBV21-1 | TGTGCCAGCAGCAAAAGTCACCGGACAGGGGACTACGAGCAGTACTTC | CASSKSHRTGDYEQYF
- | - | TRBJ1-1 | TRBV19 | TGTGCCAGTAGTCCCCGGGGGCCGAGCACCACTGAAGCTTTCTTT | CASSPRGPSTTEAFF
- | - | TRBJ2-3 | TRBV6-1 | TGTGCCAGCTTGGCACAAGGCACAGATACGCAGTATTTT | CASLAQGTDTQYF
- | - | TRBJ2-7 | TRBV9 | TGTGCCAGCAGCGTAGGTGGCGGGCCAAACTACGAGCAGTACTTC | CASSVGGGPNYEQYF
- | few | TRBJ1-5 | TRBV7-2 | TGTGCCAGCAGCCGTGCGGGGACTCCTCCTCGAGGGCCCCAGCATTTT | CASSRAGTPPRGPQHF
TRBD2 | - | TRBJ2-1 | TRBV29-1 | TGCAGCGCCGTCGCGGGAGGGGGGGGTGAGCAGTTCTTC | CSAVAGGGGEQFF
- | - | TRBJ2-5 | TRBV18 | TGTGCCAGCTCACCACCGGTCTACCAGGAGGCCCAGTACTTC | CASSPPVYQEAQYF
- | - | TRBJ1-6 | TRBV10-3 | TGTGCCATCAGTGACCTGAAATCCGGGTCGGGTTCACCCCTCCACTTT | CAISDLKSGSGSPLHF
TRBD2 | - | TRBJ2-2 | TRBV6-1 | TGTGCCAGCAGGACTAGCGGGGGGACCGGGGAGCTGTTTTTT | CASRTSGGTGELFF
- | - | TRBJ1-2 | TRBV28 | TGTGCCAGCAGTTTCCCCCAGGGAACCGATGGCTACACCTTC | CASSFPQGTDGYTF
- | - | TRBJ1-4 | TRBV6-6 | TGTGCCAGCTCTGGCGGATGGAATGAAAAACTGTTTTTT | CASSGGWNEKLFF
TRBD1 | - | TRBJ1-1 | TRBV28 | TGTGCCAGCAGGGGGATGCCAGGGGGCACTGAAGCTTTCTTT | CASRGMPGGTEAFF
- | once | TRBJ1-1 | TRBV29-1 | TGCAGCGTTAGGGACGCCCCAACTGAAGCTTTCTTT | CSVRDAPTEAFF
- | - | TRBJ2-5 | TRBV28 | TGTGCCAGCAGTTCCGGAACGGGAGTACGGGAGACCCAGTACTTC | CASSSGTGVRETQYF
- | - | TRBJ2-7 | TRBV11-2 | TGTGCCAGTAGGCTGGCCAGTACCTACGAGCAGTACTTC | CASRLASTYEQYF
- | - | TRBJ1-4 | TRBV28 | TGTGCCAGCAAAGAGACCGCAAATGAAAAACTGTTTTTT | CASKETANEKLFF
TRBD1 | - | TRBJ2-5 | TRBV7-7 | TGTGCTAGCAGCTTTAGGAAGGTCGGGGACCGGACAGGGGATCAAGAGACCCAGTACTTC | CASSFRKVGDRTGDQETQYF
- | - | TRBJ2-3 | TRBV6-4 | TGTGCCAGTTCGCCGGCCTCCGGGGCTAGCACAGATACGCAGTATTTT | CASSPASGASTDTQYF